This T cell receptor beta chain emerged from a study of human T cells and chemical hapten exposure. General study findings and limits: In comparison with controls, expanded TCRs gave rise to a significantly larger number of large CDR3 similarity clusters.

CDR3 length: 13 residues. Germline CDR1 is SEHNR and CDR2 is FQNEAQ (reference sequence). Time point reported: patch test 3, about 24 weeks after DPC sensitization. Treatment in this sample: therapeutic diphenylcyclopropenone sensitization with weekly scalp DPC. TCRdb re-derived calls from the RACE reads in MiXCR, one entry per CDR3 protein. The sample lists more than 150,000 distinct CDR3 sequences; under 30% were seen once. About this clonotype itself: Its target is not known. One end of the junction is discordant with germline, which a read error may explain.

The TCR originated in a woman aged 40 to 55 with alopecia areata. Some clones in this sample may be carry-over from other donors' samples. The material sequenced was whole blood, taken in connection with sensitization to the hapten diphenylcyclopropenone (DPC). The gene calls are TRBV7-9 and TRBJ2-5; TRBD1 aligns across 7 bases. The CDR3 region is CASSKFPGQVTHF. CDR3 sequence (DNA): TGTGCCAGCAGTAAATTTCCAGGACAGGTTACGCACTTC.